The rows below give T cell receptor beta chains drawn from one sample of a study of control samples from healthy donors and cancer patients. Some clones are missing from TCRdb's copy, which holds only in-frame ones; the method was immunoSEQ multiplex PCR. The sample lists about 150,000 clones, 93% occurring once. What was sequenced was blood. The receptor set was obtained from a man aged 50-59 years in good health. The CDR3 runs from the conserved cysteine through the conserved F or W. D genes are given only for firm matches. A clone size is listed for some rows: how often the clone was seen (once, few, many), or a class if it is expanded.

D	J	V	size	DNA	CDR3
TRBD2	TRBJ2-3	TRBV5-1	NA	TGCGCCAGCAGCTTGGCCCAAGCGGGAGGGGCTGCGCAGTATTTT	CASSLAQAGGAAQYF
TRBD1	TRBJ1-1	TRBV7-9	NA	TGTGCCAGCAGCTGGACAGGGTCCATGAACACTGAAGCTTTCTTT	CASSWTGSMNTEAFF
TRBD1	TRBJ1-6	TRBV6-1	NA	TGTGCCAGCAGTGACGGGACAGTTAGCTCCTATAATTCACCCCTCCACTTT	CASSDGTVSSYNSPLHF
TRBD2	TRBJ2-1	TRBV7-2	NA	TGTGCCAGCAGCTACGGACTAGCGGGATACAATGAGCAGTTCTTC	CASSYGLAGYNEQFF
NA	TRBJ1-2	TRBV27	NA	TGTGCCAGCAGCCCACTGACATGGAACTATGGCTACACCTTC	CASSPLTWNYGYTF
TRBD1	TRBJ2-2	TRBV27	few	TGTGCCAGCAGTTCCTGGACAGGGAGAGGAACCGGGGAGCTGTTTTTT	CASSSWTGRGTGELFF
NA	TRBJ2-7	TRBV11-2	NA	TGTGCCAGCAGCTTAGATGGCCGGAATAGTTACGAGCAGTACTTC	CASSLDGRNSYEQYF
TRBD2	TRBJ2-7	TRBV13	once	TGTGCCAGCAGGCAAGCAGCGGGAGGCTCCTACGAGCAGTACTTC	CASRQAAGGSYEQYF
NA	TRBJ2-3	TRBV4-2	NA	TGTGCCAGCAGCCAAGTGAGCGGGTCTAGCACAGATACGCAGTATTTT	CASSQVSGSSTDTQYF
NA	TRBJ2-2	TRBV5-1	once	TGCGCCAGCAGCTTTGGAGGGAACACCGGGGAGCTGTTTTTT	CASSFGGNTGELFF
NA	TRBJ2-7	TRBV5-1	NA	TGCGCCAGCAGCTTGGCCTATCAGGGAGTGGGGTTCGAGCAGTACTTC	CASSLAYQGVGFEQYF
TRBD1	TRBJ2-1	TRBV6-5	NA	TGTGCCAGCGGGAGACAGGGAAATGAGCAGTTCTTC	CASGRQGNEQFF
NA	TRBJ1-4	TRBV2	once	TGTGCCAGCAGTGAACAACAGGCAACTAATGAAAAACTGTTTTTT	CASSEQQATNEKLFF
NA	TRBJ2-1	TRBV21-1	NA	TGTGCCAGCAACCCCGGGACTAGCGGTCACAATGAGCAGTTCTTC	CASNPGTSGHNEQFF
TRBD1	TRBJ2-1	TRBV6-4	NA	TGTGCCAGCAGTGCCTCCCCGGGACAGGGGTTTGGTGAGCAGTTCTTC	CASSASPGQGFGEQFF
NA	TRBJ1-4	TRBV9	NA	TGTGCCAGCAGCGTAGGGGGACAATTAGAGGAAAAACTGTTTTTT	CASSVGGQLEEKLFF
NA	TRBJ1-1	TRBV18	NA	TGTGCCAGCTCACCCGGAGTGAACACTGAAGCTTTCTTT	CASSPGVNTEAFF
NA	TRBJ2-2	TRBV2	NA	TGTGCCAGCAGTGAAGGCGGGGCACAGGGTTATCACACCGGGGAGCTGTTTTTT	CASSEGGAQGYHTGELFF
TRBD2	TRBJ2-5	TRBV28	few	TGTGCCAGCAGAACCCCGGGACTAGCAGGACGGGAGACCCAGTACTTC	CASRTPGLAGRETQYF
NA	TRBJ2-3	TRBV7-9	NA	TGTGCCAGCAGCTTAATGACGGGGGCAACCACAGATACGCAGTATTTT	CASSLMTGATTDTQYF
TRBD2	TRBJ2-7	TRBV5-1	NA	TGCGCCAGCAGCTTGGCAGCGGGAGTTGCCTACGAGCAGTACTTC	CASSLAAGVAYEQYF
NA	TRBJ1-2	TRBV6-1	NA	TGTGCCAGCAGTGAAGAGCTGGGTTCGGCTTATGGCTACACCTTC	CASSEELGSAYGYTF
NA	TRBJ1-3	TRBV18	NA	TGTGCCAGCTCTCGTGGAAAGGAGGGAAACACCATATATTTT	CASSRGKEGNTIYF
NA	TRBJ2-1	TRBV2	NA	TGTGCCAGCAACGGCCCCCTCAATGAGCAGTTCTTC	CASNGPLNEQFF
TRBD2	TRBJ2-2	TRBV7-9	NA	TGTGCCAGCAGCCCTCTAGCGGGAGGGCCGAACACCGGGGAGCTGTTTTTT	CASSPLAGGPNTGELFF
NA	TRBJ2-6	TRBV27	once	TGTGCCAGCTACCCCCAGGGTGAAGATCTCTCTGGGGCCAACGTCCTGACTTTC	CASYPQGEDLSGANVLTF
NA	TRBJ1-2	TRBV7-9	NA	TGTGCCAGCAGCTTAGCTGGTCGCCTTGAGGGCTACACCTTC	CASSLAGRLEGYTF